This TCR beta chain was captured in a study of blood T cell repertoires in COVID-19. About the research overall: Both acute and convalescent COVID-19 samples were obtained from the United States, Italy and Spain. The cDNA or gDNA used as material had been derived from T cells, B-cell-depleted T cells, or PBMCs.

A Seattle source enrolled patients during active infection and followed them longitudinally. Methods used by the authors: Cell counts per sample came from amplifying reference gene primers. Clones were read by immunoSEQ multiplex PCR, and TCRdb kept only the in-frame ones, dropping some. V, J and clone size derive from that table, while D and trimming were established from the DNA sequence. The data contain 350,000 or so clones, 89% of them singletons. Germline lookup yields CDR1 SGHDT and CDR2 YYEEEE. The J segment lost 1 base and the V segment lost 7 bases, leaving 9 bases of the junction unmatched. This CDR3 has 16 residues.

The source of this sequence is a woman aged 55-69 years with COVID-19, enrolled during active disease. Sample: peripheral blood. The chain links TRBV5-6 to TRBJ2-2; 8 bases align to TRBD1. The CDR3 sequence: CASFRRTGLNTGELFF. The CDR3 DNA follows: TGTGCCAGCTTCCGGCGGACAGGGTTGAACACCGGGGAGCTGTTTTTT.